This TCR beta chain was captured by sequencing in a study of T cells in tuberculosis. The CDR3 has 15 amino acids. CDR1 is MGHRA and CDR2 is YSYEKL in the germline V gene. Trimming took 4 bases from V and 5 from J, leaving 12 bases between them. Libraries were prepared by immunoSEQ multiplex PCR; TCRdb keeps only in-frame clonotypes and omits some of them. The sample holds some 25,000 clones, about 95% seen once. V is TRBV4-1 and J is TRBJ1-6, with TRBD1 as a possible D gene (6 bases). Input material: PBMCs. The clonotype originates from a donor aged 5 to 30 with latent tuberculosis or without tuberculosis infection. The chain's CDR3 is CASSRTSGDNSPLHF. Written as DNA, the CDR3 is TGCGCCAGCAGCCGCACCTCAGGGGATAATTCACCCCTCCACTTT.